A selection of T cell receptor beta chains follows, all from one sample in a study of shared clonotypes between healthy human individuals. The protocol was immunoSEQ multiplex PCR, while the TCRdb copy is restricted to in-frame clones and leaves out a portion. The sample carries approximately 2,200,000 clones, 90% to 95% recorded once. Material for sequencing was naive CD8+ T cells from PBMCs. These receptors all stem from a man aged 18 to 35 in good health. Some clones in this sample may be carry-over from other donors' samples. CDR3s include the opening cysteine and the closing phenylalanine or tryptophan. Fields, in order: clone size, D gene, J gene, V gene, CDR3 protein, CDR3 DNA. The D gene is left open where the match is weak. The size entry is marked missing in some rows and otherwise reads once, few, many or a size class.

NA,NA,TRBJ1-1,TRBV9,CASSPWASTEAFF,TGTGCCAGCAGCCCATGGGCTAGCACTGAAGCTTTCTTT
NA,NA,TRBJ1-5,TRBV4-1,CASSQEEGRDHQPQHF,TGCGCCAGCAGCCAAGAGGAGGGCAGGGACCATCAGCCCCAGCATTTT
NA,TRBD1,TRBJ1-2,TRBV5-4,CASSLTGGANDYTF,TGTGCCAGCAGCTTGACAGGGGGGGCTAATGACTACACCTTC
once,TRBD1,TRBJ1-2,TRBV4-3,CASSQDRTGIFGYTF,TGCGCCAGCAGCCAAGATCGGACAGGGATATTTGGCTACACCTTC
NA,NA,TRBJ1-2,TRBV7-8,CASSPRSGMEGYTF,TGTGCCAGCAGCCCCCGGTCCGGGATGGAGGGCTACACCTTC
NA,NA,TRBJ1-1,TRBV5-4,CASSLFGLWDENTEAFF,TGTGCCAGCAGCTTATTCGGGCTGTGGGACGAGAACACTGAAGCTTTCTTT
NA,TRBD2,TRBJ2-1,TRBV5-4,CASSGVSGRSYNEQFF,TGTGCCAGCAGCGGCGTAAGCGGGAGGTCCTACAATGAGCAGTTCTTC
NA,NA,TRBJ2-1,TRBV29-1,CSVVGPGGEQFF,TGCAGCGTTGTAGGGCCTGGGGGTGAGCAGTTCTTC
NA,NA,TRBJ2-5,TRBV27,CASSLGASTWETQYF,TGTGCCAGCAGTCTGGGGGCCTCGACGTGGGAGACCCAGTACTTC
NA,NA,TRBJ1-2,TRBV7-9,CASSSTSAGQGHLPYGYTF,TGTGCCAGCAGCTCCACCTCCGCTGGACAAGGACACCTTCCTTATGGCTACACCTTC
NA,NA,TRBJ2-1,TRBV6-5,CASSPREHNYNEQFF,TGTGCCAGCAGTCCCCGTGAACACAACTACAATGAGCAGTTCTTC
NA,NA,TRBJ2-7,TRBV5-1,CASRHGVGAGYEQYF,TGCGCCAGCAGACACGGCGTGGGGGCCGGGTACGAGCAGTACTTC
NA,TRBD1,TRBJ1-1,TRBV29-1,CSVAGGQGMNTEAFF,TGCAGCGTGGCTGGGGGACAGGGCATGAACACTGAAGCTTTCTTT
NA,TRBD2,TRBJ2-1,TRBV9,CASSPPSGQSSYNEQFF,TGTGCCAGCAGCCCCCCTAGCGGGCAGAGCTCCTACAATGAGCAGTTCTTC
NA,TRBD1,TRBJ1-1,TRBV19,CASSMGTGAGTEAFF,TGTGCCAGTAGTATGGGGACAGGGGCGGGCACTGAAGCTTTCTTT
NA,TRBD2,TRBJ2-1,TRBV28,CASSLSRVGTIWAGDEQFF,TGTGCCAGCAGTTTATCCAGAGTAGGGACTATATGGGCGGGTGATGAGCAGTTCTTC
NA,NA,TRBJ2-7,TRBV4-3,CASSHGPSYEQYF,TGCGCCAGCAGCCATGGACCGAGCTACGAGCAGTACTTC
NA,NA,TRBJ1-4,TRBV7-3,CASSSPLEKLFF,TGTGCCAGCAGCTCCCCCTTAGAAAAACTGTTTTTT
NA,NA,TRBJ1-5,TRBV4-1,CASNLEGGSQPQHF,TGCGCCAGCAACCTGGAGGGAGGGAGCCAGCCCCAGCATTTT
NA,TRBD2,TRBJ2-7,TRBV5-1,CASSPLLAGGPHEQYF,TGCGCCAGCAGCCCCTTACTAGCGGGAGGGCCCCACGAGCAGTACTTC
NA,NA,TRBJ2-7,TRBV28,CASRQGFNSYEQYF,TGTGCCAGCAGGCAGGGGTTCAACTCCTACGAGCAGTACTTC
NA,NA,TRBJ1-1,TRBV28,CASSFHRDTEAFF,TGTGCCAGTTCCTTCCACAGGGACACTGAAGCTTTCTTT
NA,NA,TRBJ2-7,TRBV9,CASSVAPSSYEQYF,TGTGCCAGCAGCGTAGCTCCGAGCTCCTACGAGCAGTACTTC
NA,TRBD1,TRBJ2-7,TRBV27,CASRGGQGAWEQYF,TGTGCCAGCCGAGGGGGACAGGGGGCTTGGGAGCAGTACTTC
few,TRBD1,TRBJ1-1,TRBV6-1,CASSVNRGQGNTEAFF,TGTGCCAGCAGTGTCAACAGGGGGCAGGGGAACACTGAAGCTTTCTTT
NA,NA,TRBJ2-2,TRBV6-5,CASSYSNSAGELFF,TGTGCCAGCAGTTACTCGAACTCGGCCGGGGAGCTGTTTTTT
once,NA,TRBJ2-7,TRBV2,CASISPELYEQYF,TGTGCCAGCATCTCCCCAGAACTCTACGAGCAGTACTTC
NA,NA,TRBJ1-2,TRBV13,CASSLVDTANYGYTF,TGTGCCAGCAGCTTAGTTGACACAGCTAACTATGGCTACACCTTC
NA,NA,TRBJ1-5,TRBV27,CASSFLEGYSNQPQHF,TGTGCCAGCAGTTTTTTAGAGGGATATAGCAATCAGCCCCAGCATTTT
NA,NA,TRBJ2-7,TRBV18,CASSPQGAYEQYF,TGTGCCAGCTCACCACAGGGGGCCTACGAGCAGTACTTC
NA,NA,TRBJ1-4,TRBV7-9,CASSLPTRSGEKLFF,TGTGCCAGCAGCTTGCCCACTAGGAGTGGTGAAAAACTGTTTTTT
NA,NA,TRBJ2-3,TRBV27,CASSRRASTDTQYF,TGTGCCAGCAGTAGGAGGGCTAGCACAGATACGCAGTATTTT
NA,TRBD1,TRBJ1-1,TRBV7-8,CASSQRQGWNTEAFF,TGTGCCAGCAGCCAAAGACAGGGATGGAACACTGAAGCTTTCTTT
NA,NA,TRBJ2-3,TRBV7-9,CASSLIGSETDTQYF,TGTGCCAGCAGCTTAATAGGATCCGAGACAGATACGCAGTATTTT
NA,TRBD2,TRBJ2-1,TRBV19,CASSIVGGGYNEQFF,TGTGCCAGTAGTATAGTAGGCGGGGGGTACAATGAGCAGTTCTTC
NA,NA,TRBJ2-3,TRBV30,CAWSVGSGGYTDTQYF,TGTGCCTGGAGTGTAGGTAGCGGAGGATACACAGATACGCAGTATTTT
few,TRBD2,TRBJ2-1,TRBV6-1,CATKGSGLAYSEQFF,TGTGCCACCAAAGGCTCGGGACTAGCTTACTCTGAGCAGTTCTTC
NA,NA,TRBJ2-7,TRBV27,CASSFSSALEQYF,TGTGCCAGCAGTTTCTCTAGCGCGTTGGAGCAGTACTTC
NA,NA,TRBJ2-7,TRBV6-1,CASSESRGLSYEQYF,TGTGCCAGCAGTGAAAGTCGTGGCCTCTCCTACGAGCAGTACTTC
NA,TRBD2,TRBJ2-1,TRBV9,CASSVLAGGPNEQFF,TGTGCCAGCAGCGTCTTAGCGGGAGGCCCCAATGAGCAGTTCTTC
once,NA,TRBJ2-6,TRBV5-1,CASSLYSARGSGANVLTF,TGCGCCAGCAGCTTGTACTCAGCAAGGGGAAGCGGGGCCAACGTCCTGACTTTC
NA,TRBD1,TRBJ2-7,TRBV27,CASSFGQGASYEQYF,TGTGCCAGCAGTTTTGGACAGGGGGCGTCCTACGAGCAGTACTTC
few,TRBD1,TRBJ1-2,TRBV28,CASSLGTDRPYGYTF,TGTGCCAGCAGTTTAGGGACAGATCGCCCTTATGGCTACACCTTC
NA,NA,TRBJ1-3,TRBV7-9,CASSVHAPGSLSGNTIYF,TGTGCCAGCAGCGTCCACGCCCCAGGGTCTTTATCTGGAAACACCATATATTTT
NA,TRBD1,TRBJ2-7,TRBV29-1,CSVTLGRGHGYEQYF,TGCAGCGTTACATTGGGAAGGGGGCACGGTTACGAGCAGTACTTC